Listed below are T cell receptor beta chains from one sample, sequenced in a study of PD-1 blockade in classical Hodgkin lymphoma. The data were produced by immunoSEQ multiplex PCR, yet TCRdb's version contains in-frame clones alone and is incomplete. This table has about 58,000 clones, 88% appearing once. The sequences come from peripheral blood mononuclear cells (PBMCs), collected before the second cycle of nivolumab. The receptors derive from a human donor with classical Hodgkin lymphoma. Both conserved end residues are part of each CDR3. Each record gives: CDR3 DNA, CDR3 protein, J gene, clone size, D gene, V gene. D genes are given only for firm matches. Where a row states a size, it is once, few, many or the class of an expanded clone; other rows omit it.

CDR3nt: TGCGCCAGCAGCCAGGGACAGCAAGAGACCCAGTACTTC
CDR3aa: CASSQGQQETQYF
j_gene: TRBJ2-5
abundance: -
d_gene: TRBD1
v_gene: TRBV5-1

CDR3nt: TGTGCCACCAGCAGAGATAGTAGCGGGGGGGCGAGAGAGACCCAGTACTTC
CDR3aa: CATSRDSSGGARETQYF
j_gene: TRBJ2-5
abundance: -
d_gene: TRBD2
v_gene: TRBV15

CDR3nt: TGTGCCAGCAGCCCTGGACAGTTTTCGACTGAAGCTTTCTTT
CDR3aa: CASSPGQFSTEAFF
j_gene: TRBJ1-1
abundance: -
d_gene: -
v_gene: TRBV11-2

CDR3nt: TGTGCCAGCAGCTTAGATCTAGGGGTCGGGGAGCTGTTTTTT
CDR3aa: CASSLDLGVGELFF
j_gene: TRBJ2-2
abundance: -
d_gene: -
v_gene: TRBV11-2

CDR3nt: TGTGCCAGTAGTATCAGTTTTGATGAAAAACTGTTTTTT
CDR3aa: CASSISFDEKLFF
j_gene: TRBJ1-4
abundance: -
d_gene: -
v_gene: TRBV19

CDR3nt: TGTGCCAGCAGCACCGGGACAGGGGATTACGAGCAGTACTTC
CDR3aa: CASSTGTGDYEQYF
j_gene: TRBJ2-7
abundance: once
d_gene: TRBD1
v_gene: TRBV11-3

CDR3nt: TGTGCCAGCAGTTCCCTGGGGGGGGTAGGAAACACCATATATTTT
CDR3aa: CASSSLGGVGNTIYF
j_gene: TRBJ1-3
abundance: -
d_gene: -
v_gene: TRBV6-5

CDR3nt: TGTGCCAGCAGTCGGGACAGGGCTCAGCCCCAGCATTTT
CDR3aa: CASSRDRAQPQHF
j_gene: TRBJ1-5
abundance: -
d_gene: TRBD1
v_gene: TRBV7-8

CDR3nt: TGTGCCAGCAGTATCTACTTTGACCGCTCCGACCGAGGGGCAGATACGCAGTATTTT
CDR3aa: CASSIYFDRSDRGADTQYF
j_gene: TRBJ2-3
abundance: -
d_gene: -
v_gene: TRBV7-2

CDR3nt: TGTGCCAGCAGTTTATCCGGGGGGCCGACCTACGAGCAGTACTTC
CDR3aa: CASSLSGGPTYEQYF
j_gene: TRBJ2-7
abundance: -
d_gene: -
v_gene: TRBV27

CDR3nt: TGCGCCAGCAGCTTGGTGGACATAACATACGAGCAGTACTTC
CDR3aa: CASSLVDITYEQYF
j_gene: TRBJ2-7
abundance: -
d_gene: -
v_gene: TRBV5-1

CDR3nt: TGTGCCAGCAGCTTGCAGACAGGAGGGCCAAATGAGCAGTTCTTC
CDR3aa: CASSLQTGGPNEQFF
j_gene: TRBJ2-1
abundance: -
d_gene: -
v_gene: TRBV5-4

CDR3nt: TGTGCCAGCAGTGGGTGGACAGGGCCCAATGAGCAGTTCTTC
CDR3aa: CASSGWTGPNEQFF
j_gene: TRBJ2-1
abundance: -
d_gene: TRBD1
v_gene: TRBV7-6

CDR3nt: TGTGCCAGCAGCTCGACGGGACAAGCCGAGGAGACCCAGTACTTC
CDR3aa: CASSSTGQAEETQYF
j_gene: TRBJ2-5
abundance: -
d_gene: -
v_gene: TRBV21-1

CDR3nt: TGTGCCAGCAGTCTCGGATCCTCTGGAAACACCATATATTTT
CDR3aa: CASSLGSSGNTIYF
j_gene: TRBJ1-3
abundance: once
d_gene: -
v_gene: TRBV25-1

CDR3nt: TGTGCCAGCAGCCAGCGGGGGGTCCAAGAGACCCAGTACTTC
CDR3aa: CASSQRGVQETQYF
j_gene: TRBJ2-5
abundance: -
d_gene: TRBD2
v_gene: TRBV14

CDR3nt: TGCGCCAGCAGCACGACAGGGGCCTCAACTAATGAAAAACTGTTTTTT
CDR3aa: CASSTTGASTNEKLFF
j_gene: TRBJ1-4
abundance: -
d_gene: TRBD1
v_gene: TRBV5-1

CDR3nt: TGCGCCAGCAGCCCCGGGACAGCTGGAAACACCATATATTTT
CDR3aa: CASSPGTAGNTIYF
j_gene: TRBJ1-3
abundance: -
d_gene: TRBD1
v_gene: TRBV5-1

CDR3nt: TGCGCCAGCAGCCAAGTTGTGGAGGTGGGCTATGGCTACACCTTC
CDR3aa: CASSQVVEVGYGYTF
j_gene: TRBJ1-2
abundance: -
d_gene: -
v_gene: TRBV4-1

CDR3nt: TGTGCCAGCAGTCCGGGACAGTCCTATGGCTACACCTTC
CDR3aa: CASSPGQSYGYTF
j_gene: TRBJ1-2
abundance: -
d_gene: TRBD1
v_gene: TRBV28

CDR3nt: TGTGCCAGCAGCTTAAAGACAGGGACTGAAGCTTTCTTT
CDR3aa: CASSLKTGTEAFF
j_gene: TRBJ1-1
abundance: -
d_gene: TRBD1
v_gene: TRBV7-6

CDR3nt: TGTGCCAGCAGCTTAGGGAGTGGCTACCCGGCCACCGGGGAGCTGTTTTTT
CDR3aa: CASSLGSGYPATGELFF
j_gene: TRBJ2-2
abundance: -
d_gene: -
v_gene: TRBV7-8

CDR3nt: TGTGCCAGCAGTGACACTGGGAGGAACACTGAAGCTTTCTTT
CDR3aa: CASSDTGRNTEAFF
j_gene: TRBJ1-1
abundance: -
d_gene: -
v_gene: TRBV6-5

CDR3nt: TGTGCCAGCAGCCCGGGGGACGGCGGGGGCACCATATATTTT
CDR3aa: CASSPGDGGGTIYF
j_gene: TRBJ1-3
abundance: -
d_gene: -
v_gene: TRBV7-8

CDR3nt: TGTGCCAGCAGCTGGGGGACAGCCCCCTCCTACGAGCAGTACTTC
CDR3aa: CASSWGTAPSYEQYF
j_gene: TRBJ2-7
abundance: -
d_gene: TRBD1
v_gene: TRBV11-3

CDR3nt: TGTGCCAGCAGCCCAAGAGCAGACGGCGAGCAGTACTTC
CDR3aa: CASSPRADGEQYF
j_gene: TRBJ2-7
abundance: -
d_gene: -
v_gene: TRBV9

CDR3nt: TGTGCCAGCAGCTTCACAACCGTGGAGACCCAGTACTTC
CDR3aa: CASSFTTVETQYF
j_gene: TRBJ2-5
abundance: -
d_gene: -
v_gene: TRBV5-6

CDR3nt: TGCGCCAGCAGCGATACCCGGGCGAGAGGCGAGCAGTACTTC
CDR3aa: CASSDTRARGEQYF
j_gene: TRBJ2-7
abundance: -
d_gene: -
v_gene: TRBV5-1

CDR3nt: TGTGCCAGCAGTTACCCGGGCTTTACGGCCAATGAGCAGTTCTTC
CDR3aa: CASSYPGFTANEQFF
j_gene: TRBJ2-1
abundance: once
d_gene: -
v_gene: TRBV5-8

CDR3nt: TGTGCCAGCAGTACCGGGACAGGGCGCGAAAAACTGTTTTTT
CDR3aa: CASSTGTGREKLFF
j_gene: TRBJ1-4
abundance: once
d_gene: TRBD1
v_gene: TRBV27

CDR3nt: TGCGCCAGCAGCCTCGGCGATGGGCGTGAAAAACTGTTTTTT
CDR3aa: CASSLGDGREKLFF
j_gene: TRBJ1-4
abundance: -
d_gene: -
v_gene: TRBV4-1

CDR3nt: TGTGCCAGCAGCCCGCTCGTGGGGATCACAGATACGCAGTATTTT
CDR3aa: CASSPLVGITDTQYF
j_gene: TRBJ2-3
abundance: -
d_gene: -
v_gene: TRBV4-2

CDR3nt: TGCGCCAGCAGCGCCAGCGGGGGGGCGAGGGATACGCAGTATTTT
CDR3aa: CASSASGGARDTQYF
j_gene: TRBJ2-3
abundance: -
d_gene: TRBD2
v_gene: TRBV5-1

CDR3nt: TGTGCCAGCAGTGATAAGCCCGGGACAGGGATTATCGGCTACACCTTC
CDR3aa: CASSDKPGTGIIGYTF
j_gene: TRBJ1-2
abundance: -
d_gene: TRBD1
v_gene: TRBV6-1

CDR3nt: TGCAGCGTTGACCTTAACCCGGCGGCGCAGTATTTT
CDR3aa: CSVDLNPAAQYF
j_gene: TRBJ2-3
abundance: -
d_gene: -
v_gene: TRBV29-1

CDR3nt: TGTGCCAGCAGCTTAAAACAGGGGGTCGGGGAGCTGTTTTTT
CDR3aa: CASSLKQGVGELFF
j_gene: TRBJ2-2
abundance: -
d_gene: TRBD1
v_gene: TRBV7-9

CDR3nt: TGTGCCAGCAGGCCACAGGGCTACTATGGCTACACCTTC
CDR3aa: CASRPQGYYGYTF
j_gene: TRBJ1-2
abundance: -
d_gene: -
v_gene: TRBV6-5

CDR3nt: TGTGCCATCAGTGGCTCTATGGGGACAGGGGGCACTGGAAACACCATATATTTT
CDR3aa: CAISGSMGTGGTGNTIYF
j_gene: TRBJ1-3
abundance: -
d_gene: TRBD1
v_gene: TRBV10-3

CDR3nt: TGTGCCAGCAGTGAACCTTGGACAGCTAACACTGAAGCTTTCTTT
CDR3aa: CASSEPWTANTEAFF
j_gene: TRBJ1-1
abundance: -
d_gene: -
v_gene: TRBV2

CDR3nt: TGTGCCAGCAGTTACTCGACAGGGCAAGAGACCCAGTACTTC
CDR3aa: CASSYSTGQETQYF
j_gene: TRBJ2-5
abundance: once
d_gene: TRBD1
v_gene: TRBV6-5

CDR3nt: TGTGCCATTACAGGGGGGACAGGGAATAACACTGAAGCTTTCTTT
CDR3aa: CAITGGTGNNTEAFF
j_gene: TRBJ1-1
abundance: -
d_gene: -
v_gene: TRBV21-1

CDR3nt: TGTGCCGTGGAAAGCAGGGCTAATGAAAAACTGTTTTTT
CDR3aa: CAVESRANEKLFF
j_gene: TRBJ1-4
abundance: -
d_gene: -
v_gene: TRBV19

CDR3nt: TGCGCCAGCAGCTTGTCCGGACAGAGCTATGAAAAACTGTTTTTT
CDR3aa: CASSLSGQSYEKLFF
j_gene: TRBJ1-4
abundance: -
d_gene: -
v_gene: TRBV5-1

CDR3nt: TGTGCCAGCAGTCCGACAGGGTCGGCCACTGAAGCTTTCTTT
CDR3aa: CASSPTGSATEAFF
j_gene: TRBJ1-1
abundance: -
d_gene: TRBD1
v_gene: TRBV6-6

CDR3nt: TGCGCCAGCAGCTTGGATTCGTCGAACACTGAAGCTTTCTTT
CDR3aa: CASSLDSSNTEAFF
j_gene: TRBJ1-1
abundance: -
d_gene: -
v_gene: TRBV5-1

CDR3nt: TGTGCCAGCAGCTCCCCAGACGGGGACAGGGGCTCACCCCTCCACTTT
CDR3aa: CASSSPDGDRGSPLHF
j_gene: TRBJ1-6
abundance: -
d_gene: TRBD1
v_gene: TRBV7-9

CDR3nt: TGCAGCGTTGATAGGCAGGGTCGGAATGAGCAGTTCTTC
CDR3aa: CSVDRQGRNEQFF
j_gene: TRBJ2-1
abundance: -
d_gene: -
v_gene: TRBV29-1

CDR3nt: TGTGCCAGCAGCTCAGGACAGGGCCAAGAGACCCAGTACTTC
CDR3aa: CASSSGQGQETQYF
j_gene: TRBJ2-5
abundance: -
d_gene: TRBD1
v_gene: TRBV7-7

CDR3nt: TGTGCCAGCAGCGTACTAGCGGGGGGAGCAGATACGCAGTATTTT
CDR3aa: CASSVLAGGADTQYF
j_gene: TRBJ2-3
abundance: -
d_gene: TRBD2
v_gene: TRBV9

CDR3nt: TGTGCCAGCAGCTTAATCTGGGGGAACACTGAAGCTTTCTTT
CDR3aa: CASSLIWGNTEAFF
j_gene: TRBJ1-1
abundance: once
d_gene: -
v_gene: TRBV7-8

CDR3nt: TGCGCCAGCAGCTTGACAGTCTTGGGCACTGAAGCTTTCTTT
CDR3aa: CASSLTVLGTEAFF
j_gene: TRBJ1-1
abundance: few
d_gene: -
v_gene: TRBV5-1

CDR3nt: TGTGCCAGCAGGACTTCGAGCGGACAAGAGACCCAGTACTTC
CDR3aa: CASRTSSGQETQYF
j_gene: TRBJ2-5
abundance: -
d_gene: -
v_gene: TRBV7-9

CDR3nt: TGCGCCAGCAGCCCTAGGGCAGGGGACACCGGGGAGCTGTTTTTT
CDR3aa: CASSPRAGDTGELFF
j_gene: TRBJ2-2
abundance: few
d_gene: -
v_gene: TRBV5-1

CDR3nt: TGTGCCAGCAGTGTAGGGGTATGGCAGCCCCAGCATTTT
CDR3aa: CASSVGVWQPQHF
j_gene: TRBJ1-5
abundance: once
d_gene: -
v_gene: TRBV28

CDR3nt: TGTGCCTGGAGTGTGCCCAGACTCACAGATACGCAGTATTTT
CDR3aa: CAWSVPRLTDTQYF
j_gene: TRBJ2-3
abundance: -
d_gene: -
v_gene: TRBV30

CDR3nt: TGCGCCAGCAGCATGCTGGTGGGGGGCCAGCAATCCGAGCAGTTCTTC
CDR3aa: CASSMLVGGQQSEQFF
j_gene: TRBJ2-1
abundance: -
d_gene: -
v_gene: TRBV5-1

CDR3nt: TGCGCCAGCACCGTGGGAGGGGGATACAATGAGCAGTTCTTC
CDR3aa: CASTVGGGYNEQFF
j_gene: TRBJ2-1
abundance: -
d_gene: -
v_gene: TRBV5-1

CDR3nt: TGTGCGAGCAGGGTCCCCCGGGCTAACTATGGCTACACCTTC
CDR3aa: CASRVPRANYGYTF
j_gene: TRBJ1-2
abundance: -
d_gene: -
v_gene: TRBV2

CDR3nt: TGTGCCAGCAGTGTCCAGGGGGCGCATGATGAAAAACTGTTTTTT
CDR3aa: CASSVQGAHDEKLFF
j_gene: TRBJ1-4
abundance: -
d_gene: TRBD1
v_gene: TRBV6-1